A selection of T cell receptor beta chains follows, all from one sample in a study of technical replicates of blood from a few donors. Libraries were prepared by immunoSEQ multiplex PCR; TCRdb keeps only in-frame clonotypes and omits some of them. The top ten clones hold about 3.7% of a sample with 55,000 to 75,000 clones, around 91% of them seen once. The specimen sequenced was PBMCs. The receptors originated from a human donor in good health. Some clones in this sample may be carry-over from other donors' samples. Each CDR3 is given with its conserved first and last residue. Fields, in order: CDR3 protein, CDR3 DNA, CDR3 length, V gene, D gene, clone size, J gene. D genes are given only for firm matches. Expanded clones get a size class; other rows say once, few or many, or leave the size out.

CDR3 protein: CASSLVPVGGDQPQHF
CDR3 DNA: TGTGCCAGCAGCTTAGTTCCGGTAGGAGGGGATCAGCCCCAGCATTTT
CDR3 length: 16
V gene: TRBV7-8
D gene: NA
clone size: NA
J gene: TRBJ1-5

CDR3 protein: CASSPKRDTIQETQYF
CDR3 DNA: TGTGCCAGCTCACCGAAAAGGGACACAATCCAAGAGACCCAGTACTTC
CDR3 length: 16
V gene: TRBV18
D gene: NA
clone size: NA
J gene: TRBJ2-5

CDR3 protein: CASSPGQGNYGYTF
CDR3 DNA: TGTGCCAGCAGCCCCGGACAGGGTAACTATGGCTACACCTTC
CDR3 length: 14
V gene: TRBV5-4
D gene: TRBD1
clone size: NA
J gene: TRBJ1-2

CDR3 protein: CASSGSGSTDTQYF
CDR3 DNA: TGTGCCAGCAGCGGTAGCGGATCCACAGATACGCAGTATTTT
CDR3 length: 14
V gene: TRBV6-5
D gene: NA
clone size: NA
J gene: TRBJ2-3

CDR3 protein: CSVEKASGMNTGELFF
CDR3 DNA: TGCAGCGTTGAAAAGGCGAGCGGGATGAACACCGGGGAGCTGTTTTTT
CDR3 length: 16
V gene: TRBV29-1
D gene: TRBD2
clone size: NA
J gene: TRBJ2-2

CDR3 protein: CASSATPGTGGAGTGELFF
CDR3 DNA: TGTGCCAGCAGCGCCACCCCCGGGACAGGGGGCGCAGGGACCGGGGAGCTGTTTTTT
CDR3 length: 19
V gene: TRBV11-2
D gene: TRBD1
clone size: NA
J gene: TRBJ2-2

CDR3 protein: CASSQVDLAVSYEQYF
CDR3 DNA: TGCGCCAGCAGCCAAGTGGATCTAGCGGTCTCCTACGAGCAGTACTTC
CDR3 length: 16
V gene: TRBV4-1
D gene: TRBD2
clone size: NA
J gene: TRBJ2-7

CDR3 protein: CASSSEQGEAFF
CDR3 DNA: TGTGCCAGCAGCTCGGAACAGGGAGAAGCTTTCTTT
CDR3 length: 12
V gene: TRBV7-9
D gene: NA
clone size: NA
J gene: TRBJ1-1

CDR3 protein: CSVERQKNEQFF
CDR3 DNA: TGCAGCGTTGAAAGACAGAAGAATGAGCAGTTCTTC
CDR3 length: 12
V gene: TRBV29-1
D gene: NA
clone size: NA
J gene: TRBJ2-1

CDR3 protein: CASSQEGLAGVGDEQFF
CDR3 DNA: TGTGCCAGCAGCCAAGAAGGGCTAGCGGGAGTGGGGGATGAGCAGTTCTTC
CDR3 length: 17
V gene: TRBV4-2
D gene: TRBD2
clone size: NA
J gene: TRBJ2-1

CDR3 protein: CASSLDVPGTSGRAISYEQYF
CDR3 DNA: TGTGCCAGCAGCTTAGATGTCCCCGGGACTAGCGGGAGGGCGATCTCCTACGAGCAGTACTTC
CDR3 length: 21
V gene: TRBV13
D gene: TRBD2
clone size: NA
J gene: TRBJ2-7

CDR3 protein: CASSRGQGLEAFF
CDR3 DNA: TGTGCCAGCAGCCGGGGACAGGGGCTTGAAGCTTTCTTT
CDR3 length: 13
V gene: TRBV14
D gene: TRBD1
clone size: NA
J gene: TRBJ1-1

CDR3 protein: CASSLAGTPLGPYTEAFF
CDR3 DNA: TGTGCCAGCAGCTTGGCCGGGACACCCTTAGGGCCTTACACTGAAGCTTTCTTT
CDR3 length: 18
V gene: TRBV5-4
D gene: NA
clone size: once
J gene: TRBJ1-1

CDR3 protein: CASSYRPGQGNTIYF
CDR3 DNA: TGTGCCAGCAGTTACCGACCGGGACAGGGAAACACCATATATTTT
CDR3 length: 15
V gene: TRBV6-5
D gene: TRBD1
clone size: NA
J gene: TRBJ1-3